This TCR beta chain was observed in a study of blood T cells in healthy people across ages. The CDR3 length is 17 residues. Trimming cost V 3 bases and J 2 bases; bases outside gene matches: 12. Germline values: CDR1 LGHNA, CDR2 YSLEER. Study results and caveats: CMV infection status of these donors was not known. Compared with aged donors, long-lived donors showed fewer expanded clones, suggesting selection. As naive T cell percentage varied, TCR beta diversity correlated strongly with it.

Concerning this clonotype: Its antigen is unidentified.

Primed by a sample-barcoded 5' primer and a J-beta primer mix, a second PCR proceeded for roughly 6 to 12 cycles. The template-switch adaptor, which had 12 random nucleotides, put a tag on each cDNA molecule. TCRdb re-derived calls from the 5' RACE reads in MiXCR, one entry per CDR3 protein. The sample records 850,000 to 1,000,000 distinct CDR3 sequences, roughly 50% being singletons. The receptor was derived from a woman aged 55-70 years in good health. The sequenced material came from blood. The chain uses TRBV4-3 and TRBJ2-5; 7 bases are shared with TRBD2. CDR3 bases: TGCGCCAGCAGCCAGCACGGGCCCACTAGCGAACAAGAGACCCAGTACTTC. It specifies CASSQHGPTSEQETQYF.